This T cell receptor (beta chain) was profiled in a study of cytomegalovirus exposure and HLA in healthy donors. Study-level points and caveats: Later work showed greater clonal expansion in HLA-associated TCR beta chains than in equally common others. TCR beta sequences reportedly predicted most subjects' HLA-A and HLA-B alleles accurately.

It was healthy bone marrow donors who served as donors. This CDR3 has 13 amino acids. The germline V gene encodes CDR1 MNHEY and CDR2 SVGAGI. Trimming took 8 bases from V and 4 from J; bases not matched to a gene: 1. On this clone itself: Its antigen is currently unknown.

The PCR ran on 60 Vbeta and 13 Jbeta primers. Profiled with immunoSEQ multiplex PCR; TCRdb holds only in-frame clones, not every one. The table lists 87,000 or so clones, less than 10% of them singletons. The sample consisted of PBMCs. The V gene is TRBV6-5, the J gene TRBJ2-5; TRBD2 matches 13 bases. The sequence was collected from a man over 45 in good health and CMV-seronegative. CDR3 sequence: CASRLAGGETQYF. CDR3 in DNA: TGTGCCAGCCGACTAGCGGGGGGAGAGACCCAGTACTTC.